The present TCR beta chain was sequenced within a study of T-cell reconstitution after alpha-beta-depleted transplantation in children. Findings and limits, study-wide: Several patients had high TCRbeta diversity at day 60; it came from surviving recipient T cells and thymic progenitors. Newly produced T cells mostly provided counts and TCRbeta diversity after one year, as hyperexpanded clones declined. Reportedly, only several hundred clones from non-depleted graft cells drove alpha-beta T-cell counts at about two months.

Per the germline V gene, CDR1 is GTSNPN and CDR2 is SVGIG (reference sequence). Trimming removed 1 base from V and 0 bases from J, with 4 bases in between. The CDR3 consists of 13 residues. During its preparation, the TCRbeta library received unique molecular identifiers. Via MiXCR, TCRdb re-called the PCR reads, giving one row per CDR3 protein. The sample includes around 700,000 distinct CDR3 sequences, approximately 14% of them seen just once. Remarks on this clonotype: The antigen is unknown.

The chain carries TRBV30 and TRBJ1-5; no firm D call. The clonotype originates from a girl aged 2 to 10 with congenital amegakaryocytic thrombocytopenia, due to receive a stem cell transplant. Here the sequenced sample was PBMCs, taken before TCRalphabeta/CD19-depleted stem cell transplant. The DNA of the CDR3 is TGTGCCTGGAGTGGGACTAGCAATCAGCCCCAGCATTTT. Translated, it gives CAWSGTSNQPQHF.